These T cell receptor beta chains were read from a single sample in a study of blood T cell repertoires in COVID-19. Sequencing was performed with immunoSEQ multiplex PCR; in TCRdb, only in-frame clones are kept and a portion is missing. This table has a few hundred thousand clones, more than 75% appearing once. The sequenced sample was PBMCs or T cells enriched from blood (not recorded which). These receptors were obtained from a woman aged 30 to 39 who had recovered from COVID-19. Both conserved end residues are part of each CDR3. The D gene is left open where the match is weak. Size tells how often a clone was seen (once, few, many) or the class of an expanded clone, and some rows leave it out.

TRBV28	.	12	.	TRBJ1-4	TGTGCCAGCACCCTTGATAGTGAAAAACTGTTTTTT	CASTLDSEKLFF
TRBV7-8	.	12	.	TRBJ2-1	TGTGCCAGCAGCTTGGAGGGTGCCGAGGGGTTCTTC	CASSLEGAEGFF
TRBV2	once	14	.	TRBJ1-1	TGTGCCAGCACCGGGACAAGCATGAACACTGAAGCTTTCTTT	CASTGTSMNTEAFF
TRBV19	.	14	.	TRBJ2-1	TGTGCCAGTAGTATAGGGGGACTCTACAATGAGCAGTTCTTC	CASSIGGLYNEQFF
TRBV15	.	12	.	TRBJ1-4	TGTGCCACCAGCAGAGATCTACGTAAACTGTTTTTT	CATSRDLRKLFF
TRBV5-4	.	14	TRBD1	TRBJ2-7	TGTGCCAGCAGCTCCGGGACAGGATCGGGCGAGCAGTACTTC	CASSSGTGSGEQYF
TRBV10-1	.	13	.	TRBJ1-5	TGCGCCAGCAGTGAACAGGGCCGCCAGCCCCAGCATTTT	CASSEQGRQPQHF
TRBV5-5	.	14	TRBD1	TRBJ2-7	TGTGCCAGCAGCCCGGACAGGGACCCCTACGAGCAGTACTTC	CASSPDRDPYEQYF
TRBV27	.	14	.	TRBJ1-1	TGTGCCAGCAGTTTATTAATCGGGGGAACTGAAGCTTTCTTT	CASSLLIGGTEAFF
TRBV24-1	.	16	TRBD1	TRBJ1-3	TGTGCCACCAGTGACGGACAGGGGGCATCTGGAAACACCATATATTTT	CATSDGQGASGNTIYF
TRBV5-5	.	17	.	TRBJ1-1	TGTGCCAGCAGCTTGGTGAGTGGGCTGCAGGGAGGGACTGAAGCTTTCTTT	CASSLVSGLQGGTEAFF
TRBV13	.	16	TRBD1	TRBJ1-1	TGTGCCAGCAGCGTTACAGGGGGCAGGGGGACCACTGAAGCTTTCTTT	CASSVTGGRGTTEAFF
TRBV28	.	14	.	TRBJ1-2	TGTGCCAGCAGTCGAGAGACAGGCTTCTTAGGCTACACCTTC	CASSRETGFLGYTF
TRBV27	.	16	.	TRBJ1-6	TGTGCCAGCAGTCTAAAACCGAGCTCCTATAATTCACCCCTCCACTTT	CASSLKPSSYNSPLHF
TRBV4-1	.	19	TRBD2	TRBJ2-1	TGCGCCAGCAGCCCCCGGGCTAGCGGGGGTCTAAGCTCCTACAATGAGCAGTTCTTC	CASSPRASGGLSSYNEQFF
TRBV3-1/TRBV3-2	.	14	.	TRBJ2-2	TGTGCCAGCAGCCCCTTGACAGGATCCGGGGAGCTGTTTTTT	CASSPLTGSGELFF
TRBV28	.	14	.	TRBJ2-6	TGTGCCAGTACGGTTAGCTCTGGGGCCAACGTCCTGACTTTC	CASTVSSGANVLTF
TRBV7-7	many	16	TRBD2	TRBJ2-3	TGTGCCAGCAGCCAACTAGCGGGGGGGAGTTCAGATACGCAGTATTTT	CASSQLAGGSSDTQYF
TRBV5-1	.	16	.	TRBJ1-6	TGCGCCAGCAGCTTGGATCCAGGGGCGACGGGTTCACCCCTCCACTTT	CASSLDPGATGSPLHF
TRBV19	.	17	TRBD1	TRBJ1-5	TGTGCCAGTAGCCGCGGGACAGGGGAGGTCGGCAATCAGCCCCAGCATTTT	CASSRGTGEVGNQPQHF
TRBV9	.	18	TRBD1	TRBJ2-6	TGTGCCAGCAGCGTAGCCCCGGGACAGGGGGTGGGGGCCAACGTCCTGACTTTC	CASSVAPGQGVGANVLTF
TRBV15	once	14	.	TRBJ2-3	TGTGCCACCAGCAGCATAGGGGCCACAGATACGCAGTATTTT	CATSSIGATDTQYF
TRBV6-1	few	15	TRBD1	TRBJ2-2	TGTGCCAGCAGTGAAGGCACAGGGGGCGGCGGGGAGCTGTTTTTT	CASSEGTGGGGELFF
TRBV19	.	15	.	TRBJ1-1	TGTGCCAGTATACTCACCAGGGGAGGGGATACTGAAGCTTTCTTT	CASILTRGGDTEAFF
TRBV28	.	17	TRBD1	TRBJ2-3	TGTGCCAGCAGTTTATCTGATGGACAGGCCAGCACAGATACGCAGTATTTT	CASSLSDGQASTDTQYF
TRBV30	.	12	.	TRBJ1-1	TGTGCCTGGTCCCCGGGTGGCACTGAAGCTTTCTTT	CAWSPGGTEAFF
TRBV11-2	.	15	TRBD1	TRBJ1-2	TGTGCCAGCAGCTTAGGCCCGACAGGGGCGGGTGGCTACACCTTC	CASSLGPTGAGGYTF
TRBV5-1	.	16	TRBD2	TRBJ2-3	TGCGCCAGCAGCCCAGGCCTAGCGGGGGTTGGAGATACGCAGTATTTT	CASSPGLAGVGDTQYF
TRBV5-1	once	14	TRBD1	TRBJ1-2	TGCGCCAGCAGCTGGGACAGAGACCCTTATGGCTACACCTTC	CASSWDRDPYGYTF
TRBV27	few	18	.	TRBJ1-5	TGTGCCAGCAGTTTATACGGGGGGGAGAGAGGCGGGAGGGTGCCCCAGCATTTT	CASSLYGGERGGRVPQHF
TRBV13	.	19	TRBD2	TRBJ2-1	TGTGCCAGCAGCTTAGGCCCCGGGGGAGCGGGGGGACTAAACAATGAGCAGTTCTTC	CASSLGPGGAGGLNNEQFF
TRBV4-1	.	16	.	TRBJ1-5	TGCGCCAGCAGCCAAGATTCAGGGGATGTGAGTCAGCCCCAGCATTTT	CASSQDSGDVSQPQHF
TRBV4-3	.	19	TRBD1	TRBJ1-1	TGCGCCAGCAGCCAAGGGACTCCGGGACAGTACCTGGGAGAGACTGAAGCTTTCTTT	CASSQGTPGQYLGETEAFF
TRBV5-4	few	15	TRBD1	TRBJ1-1	TGTGCCAGCAGCCCGACGAACAGGGGGAACACTGAAGCTTTCTTT	CASSPTNRGNTEAFF
TRBV30	.	14	TRBD1	TRBJ2-5	TGTGCCTGGGGGGATACAGGGGGCCGAGAGACCCAGTACTTC	CAWGDTGGRETQYF
TRBV7-2	once	15	.	TRBJ2-5	TGTGCCAGCAGCCCCGCGACAGAGTACCAAGAGACCCAGTACTTC	CASSPATEYQETQYF
TRBV4-3	.	15	TRBD1	TRBJ1-2	TGCGCCAGCAGCCAAGAGACAGGGGGAAATTTTGGCTACACCTTC	CASSQETGGNFGYTF
TRBV5-1	once	15	TRBD1	TRBJ2-5	TGCGCCAGCAGCTTGGCCAGGGGGCGCGTGGAGACCCAGTACTTC	CASSLARGRVETQYF
TRBV19	.	15	TRBD1	TRBJ1-5	TGTGCCAGTAGTTTCTCCGGGACAGACAATCAGCCCCAGCATTTT	CASSFSGTDNQPQHF
TRBV5-5	.	13	.	TRBJ2-7	TGTGCCAGCAGCTTGTACCAGGCCTACGAGCAGTACTTC	CASSLYQAYEQYF
TRBV18	.	13	.	TRBJ2-7	TGTGCCAGCTCACCTCCTGACAGCCACGAGCAGTACTTC	CASSPPDSHEQYF
TRBV19	.	14	.	TRBJ1-5	TGTGCCAGTAGCCTCTCAGGTTTTAATCAGCCCCAGCATTTT	CASSLSGFNQPQHF
TRBV24-1	.	13	.	TRBJ2-7	TGTGCCACCAGTGATTTGGCACTTTACGAGCAGTACTTC	CATSDLALYEQYF
TRBV6-5	.	14	TRBD1	TRBJ2-7	TGTGCCAGCAGTTACTCTCCACAGGGGTCCGAGCAGTACTTC	CASSYSPQGSEQYF
TRBV6-7	.	15	.	TRBJ1-2	TGTGCCAGCAGTTACCTCACCCCGGAGAACTATGGCTACACCTTC	CASSYLTPENYGYTF
TRBV27	.	14	TRBD1	TRBJ1-4	TGTGCCAGCAGTTATCGGGGGGACAGGGAAAAACTGTTTTTT	CASSYRGDREKLFF
TRBV18	few	14	.	TRBJ1-2	TGTGCCAGCTCACGAACTGACATCGGGGGTAGCTACACCTTC	CASSRTDIGGSYTF
TRBV7-9	.	16	.	TRBJ2-7	TGTGCCAGCAGCACCACGGAAGGGGGGGTAAGGTACGAGCAGTACTTC	CASSTTEGGVRYEQYF
TRBV5-1	.	16	.	TRBJ2-2	TGCGCCAGCAGCTGGACAGACCCCGTGTTCACCGGGGAGCTGTTTTTT	CASSWTDPVFTGELFF
TRBV27	.	14	.	TRBJ1-1	TGTGCCAGCGGAGCTCGCGGCAGGAACACTGAAGCTTTCTTT	CASGARGRNTEAFF
TRBV5-4	.	14	.	TRBJ2-7	TGTGCCAGCAGTTCGCTAACAGGAGCCTACGAGCAGTACTTC	CASSSLTGAYEQYF
TRBV24-1	.	16	TRBD1	TRBJ2-3	TGTGCCACCAGTGACCCCGGACAGGGGAGCACAGATACGCAGTATTTT	CATSDPGQGSTDTQYF
TRBV28	.	17	TRBD1	TRBJ1-5	TGTGCCAGCAGTTTATTTAGCGGGACAGGGGAAAATCAGCCCCAGCATTTT	CASSLFSGTGENQPQHF
TRBV11-2	.	17	.	TRBJ2-7	TGTGCCAGCAGCCAAGTAGGGGGTCCGAGGAGTTCCTACGAGCAGTACTTC	CASSQVGGPRSSYEQYF
TRBV10-3	.	16	.	TRBJ1-5	TGTGCCATCAGTGAGTTCCAGGGTGGGAGCAATCAGCCCCAGCATTTT	CAISEFQGGSNQPQHF
TRBV11-2	.	17	TRBD1	TRBJ1-1	TGTGCCAGCAGCCCAACAAGTACAGGGGGCCTGAGCACTGAAGCTTTCTTT	CASSPTSTGGLSTEAFF
TRBV15	once	15	.	TRBJ2-7	TGTGCCACCAGCAGAGCCCCACGGGACATCCCCGAGCAGTACTTC	CATSRAPRDIPEQYF
TRBV7-2	.	14	TRBD1	TRBJ1-5	TGTGCCAGCAGCCTGGACAGGGGGAGGGAGCCCCAGCATTTT	CASSLDRGREPQHF
TRBV6-2/TRBV6-3	once	14	.	TRBJ2-5	TGTGCCAGCAGTCAAACGGGAATCCAAGAGACCCAGTACTTC	CASSQTGIQETQYF